This TCR beta chain appears in the sequencing data of a study of technical replicates of blood from a few donors. Profiled with immunoSEQ multiplex PCR; TCRdb holds only in-frame clones, not every one. The data show tens of thousands of clones, about 90% seen once. The germline V gene has CDR1 LNHNV and CDR2 YYDKDF (reference sequence). With 2 bases removed from V and 4 bases from J, the gap between germline ends came to 9 bases. The CDR3 loop spans 14 amino acids. Sequenced: PBMCs. This TCR derives from a human donor in good health. Some clones in this sample may be carry-over from other donors' samples. This sequence joins TRBV15 and TRBJ2-1, with D maybe TRBD1 (5 bases). The DNA of the CDR3 is TGTGCCACCAGCAGACTACAGGAATACAATGAGCAGTTCTTC. Protein sequence: CATSRLQEYNEQFF.